Each of the 15 T cell receptor beta chains below was sequenced from the same sample in a study of T cell repertoires in cytomegalovirus infection. From the reads, TCRdb called clonotypes with MiXCR, one entry per CDR3 protein. The sample has approximately 630,000 distinct CDR3 sequences; more than 20% are singletons. Material: CD8+ T cells from PBMCs. The receptors were gathered from a human donor in good health (CMV status not recorded). Some clones in this sample may be carry-over from other donors' samples.

V usage is TRBV6-6 and J usage is TRBJ2-1; 12 bases are a match to TRBD2. V dropped 2 bases and J dropped 0; count of bases not matched to a gene: 8. Germline CDR1 reads MNHNY; CDR2 reads SVGAGI (reference sequence). The CDR3 has 19 residues. The CDR3 DNA reads TGTGCCAGCAGTTACCCGAAACTAGCGGGGGGCAGCTCCTACAATGAGCAGTTCTTC. Residues: CASSYPKLAGGSSYNEQFF.

This sequence joins TRBV6-6 and TRBJ2-1; TRBD2 matches 7 bases. CDR1 and CDR2 (germline): MNHNY, SVGAGI (reference sequence). The CDR3 is 15 residues long. Losses at the gene ends were 6 bases for V and 8 bases for J; bases not matched to a gene: 13. In DNA form, the CDR3 reads TGTGCCAGCAGCGCCTCGGACGGGGCGGGGGATGAGCAGTTCTTC. This gives the protein CASSASDGAGDEQFF.

V usage is TRBV14 and J usage is TRBJ2-7; D not resolved. Trimming stripped 5 bases from V and 2 bases from J, with 10 bases between. From germline, CDR1 is SGHDN and CDR2 FVKESK. This CDR3 has 13 amino acids. The CDR3 sequence: CASSASQAYEQYF. DNA of the CDR3: TGTGCCAGCAGCGCGTCGCAAGCCTACGAGCAGTACTTC. Full variable domain (outside the CDR3, taken from reference TRBV14 and TRBJ2-7): EAGVTQFPSHSVIEKGQTVTLRCDPISGHDNLYWYRRVMGKEIKFLLHFVKESKQDESGMPNNRFLAERTGGTYSTLKVQPAELEDSGVYFCASSASQAYEQYFGPGTRLTVT.

This clonotype was detected many times. This chain links TRBV7-2 with TRBJ1-1; the D is unclear. This CDR3 is 14 amino acids long. In germline, CDR1 is SGHTA, CDR2 FQGNSA. Trimming removed 3 bases at V and 0 bases at J, with 8 bases between. DNA of the CDR3: TGTGCCAGCAGCTTTGCAGCCCTGAACACTGAAGCTTTCTTT. Encoded protein: CASSFAALNTEAFF.

This clonotype was detected only a few times. This chain connects TRBV6-5 to TRBJ2-2; possible D gene TRBD1, 5 bases. From germline, CDR1 is MNHEY and CDR2 SVGAGI. V lost 5 bases to trimming and J lost 2 bases, with 9 bases between them. The CDR3 runs 14 residues. Here the CDR3 DNA reads TGTGCCAGCAGTGACAGTCTCAACACCGGGGAGCTGTTTTTT. Its translation is CASSDSLNTGELFF.

Many counts were recorded for this clonotype. The chain is built from TRBV19 and TRBJ1-2, with D unclear. Between the trimmed V and J ends, which lost 8 bases and 0 bases, there was a span of 19 bases. This CDR3 has 16 residues. Germline CDR1 reads LNHDA; CDR2 reads SQIVND (reference sequence). CDR3 coding DNA: TGTGCCAGTGACGCTCCCCGGGGAACAGCTAACTATGGCTACACCTTC. Translated, it gives CASDAPRGTANYGYTF.

In this sample, this clonotype turned up a few times. The chain recombines TRBV28 with TRBJ2-5, with 8 bases identical to TRBD1. V shed 5 bases, J shed 5 bases, and the junction held 10 bases outside the gene matches. The germline gives CDR1 MDHEN, CDR2 SYDVKM. The CDR3 totals 15 residues. The CDR3 is CASSRGTGPFETQYF. Here the CDR3 DNA reads TGTGCCAGCAGTAGGGGGACAGGACCTTTCGAGACCCAGTACTTC.

This clonotype was seen repeatedly, ten times or more. V and J are TRBV28 and TRBJ1-2, with D tentatively TRBD1 (5 bases). The V end was cut by 6 bases, the J end by 4 bases, with 15 bases between. The CDR3 extends over 14 amino acids. Per the germline V gene, CDR1 is MDHEN and CDR2 is SYDVKM. The DNA for the CDR3 is TGTGCCAGCAGCCCTCGGGGCGGACTCTATGGCTACACCTTC. It specifies CASSPRGGLYGYTF.

This clonotype occurred many times. The chain is built from TRBV7-2 and TRBJ1-5, with TRBD1 matching 10 bases. Germline V lookup: CDR1 SGHTA, CDR2 FQGNSA. This CDR3 is 20 amino acids long. The J segment lost 5 bases and the V segment lost 5 bases, leaving 21 bases of the junction unmatched. Here the CDR3 reads CASSDPRAPGQGVTDQPQHF. Written as DNA, the CDR3 is TGTGCCAGCAGCGATCCCCGGGCCCCCGGACAGGGGGTAACGGATCAGCCCCAGCATTTT.

This clonotype turned up a few times. V gene TRBV27 combines with J gene TRBJ1-1, with D perhaps TRBD1 (5 bases). Germline V gene sequence: CDR1 MNHEY, CDR2 SMNVEV (reference sequence). Trimming stripped 6 bases from V and 5 bases from J, with 16 bases between. This CDR3 has 14 amino acids. CDR3 coding DNA: TGTGCCAGCAGGTTTGGGGGTGGGGGGACTGAAGCTTTCTTT. Encoded protein: CASRFGGGGTEAFF.

There are a few counts of this clonotype. This rearrangement joins TRBV7-9 to TRBJ1-2, with 7 bases fitting TRBD1. CDR1 SEHNR and CDR2 FQNEAQ come from the germline V gene (reference sequence). J was trimmed by 13 bases and V by 3 bases; bases with no gene match: 5. The CDR3 is 11 amino acids. CDR3 nucleotides: TGTGCCAGCAGCTTCAACAGGGGAGGCACCTTC. This gives the protein CASSFNRGGTF.

In this sample, this clonotype turned up many times. V and J are TRBV7-2 and TRBJ2-1, with TRBD2 matching over 11 bases. The V segment lost 5 bases and the J segment 9 bases; nucleotides outside the gene matches: 9. The germline V gene has CDR1 SGHTA and CDR2 FQGNSA. The CDR3 consists of 15 residues. The CDR3 protein is CASSLGGLAEAEQFF. CDR3 sequence (DNA): TGTGCCAGCAGCCTAGGGGGACTAGCGGAGGCTGAGCAGTTCTTC. The full variable domain, completed using reference TRBV7-2 and TRBJ2-1, is GAGVSQSPSNKVTEKGKDVELRCDPISGHTALYWYRQSLGQGLEFLIYFQGNSAPDKSGLPSDRFSAERTGGSVSTLTIQRTQQEDSAVYLCASSLGGLAEAEQFFGPGTRLTVL.

A note on this clonotype: An end of the junction does not agree with germline; a read error may underlie this. CDR3 DNA sequence: TGTGTCAGCAGCCAACGAACGGATACGCAGTATTTT. Its protein is CVSSQRTDTQYF. The rearrangement links TRBV7-9 to TRBJ2-3; D not certain. The germline gives CDR1 SEHNR, CDR2 FQNEAQ (reference sequence). The CDR3 is 12 residues long. The full variable domain, its missing parts supplied by reference TRBV7-9 and TRBJ2-3, is DTGVSQNPRHKITKRGQNVTFRCDPISEHNRLYWYRQTLGQGPEFLTYFQNEAQLEKSRLLSDRFSAERPKGSFSTLEIQRTEQGDSAMYLCVSSQRTDTQYFGPGTRLTVL.

The chain joins TRBV2 to TRBJ2-1, with no clear D. The CDR3 is 14 residues long. Germline lookup yields CDR1 SNHLY and CDR2 FYNNEI. V shed 7 bases and J shed 2 bases, with 12 bases lying between them. The CDR3 reads CASTDGPPYNEQFF. The DNA of the CDR3 is TGTGCCAGCACCGACGGGCCCCCCTACAATGAGCAGTTCTTC.

At least ten counts were recorded for this clonotype. The chain recombines TRBV7-2 with TRBJ2-5; TRBD2 matches at 7 bases. Germline-derived CDR1 and CDR2 are SGHTA and FQGNSA. There are 17 residues in the CDR3. After removal of 5 bases from V and 0 bases from J, the junction contained 12 bases not matched to a gene. The CDR3 DNA is TGTGCCAGCAGCCTCCGATCGGGGGGAACGTACCAAGAGACCCAGTACTTC. It specifies CASSLRSGGTYQETQYF.